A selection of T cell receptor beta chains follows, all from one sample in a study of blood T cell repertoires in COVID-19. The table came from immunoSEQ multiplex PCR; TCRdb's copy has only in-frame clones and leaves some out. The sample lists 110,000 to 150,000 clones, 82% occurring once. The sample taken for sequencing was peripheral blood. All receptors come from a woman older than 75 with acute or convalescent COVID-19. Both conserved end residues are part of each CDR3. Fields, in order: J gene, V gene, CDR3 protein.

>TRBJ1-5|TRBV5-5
CASSQQNSNQPQHF
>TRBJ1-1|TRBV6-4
CASSVGQGDTEAFF
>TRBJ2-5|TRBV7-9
CASSLASGTPGGETQYF
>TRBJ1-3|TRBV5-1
CASSWAGISGNTIYF
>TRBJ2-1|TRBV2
CASSELAGSRHNEQFF
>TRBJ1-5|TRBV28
CASGTGGYQPQHF
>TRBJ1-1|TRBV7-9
CASRSGTGNTEAFF
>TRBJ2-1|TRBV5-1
CASSLVAGANEQFF
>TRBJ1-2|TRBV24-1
CATRSPNYGYTF
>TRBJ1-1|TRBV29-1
CSVAGSMNTEAFF
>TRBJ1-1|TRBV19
CASSITGWDTEAFF
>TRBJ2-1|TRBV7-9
CASSFLTSGYNEQFF
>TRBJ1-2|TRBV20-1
CSARPEYGYTF
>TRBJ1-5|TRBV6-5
CASQGRYDQPQHF
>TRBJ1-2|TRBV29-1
CSVGKEYGYTF
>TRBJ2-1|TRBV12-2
CASRFFDSSYNEQFF
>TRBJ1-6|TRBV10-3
CAIRGQGEGSPLHF
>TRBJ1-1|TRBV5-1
CASRGAPNTEAFF
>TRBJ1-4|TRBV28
CASSLVGSQGDGEKLFF
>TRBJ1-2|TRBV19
CASSTRPGQGDAF
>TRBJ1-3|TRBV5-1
CASSLSQRSSGNTIYF
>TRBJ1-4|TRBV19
CASSADRQGPEKLFF
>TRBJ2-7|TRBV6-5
CASSYSQGIYEQYF
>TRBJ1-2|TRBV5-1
CASSLALQGGALDGYTF
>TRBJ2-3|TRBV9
CASSVAGGGTDTQYF
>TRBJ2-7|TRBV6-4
CASSDSILAGGKSYEQYF
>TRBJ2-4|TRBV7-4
CASSLHGGTSGLAKNIQYF
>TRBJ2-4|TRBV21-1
CASVGGTSGRMADIQYF
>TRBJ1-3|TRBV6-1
CASSEVWLGLSGNTIYF
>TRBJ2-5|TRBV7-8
CASSLQGTQETQYF
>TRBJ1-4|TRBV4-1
CASSQGVKTDNEKLFF
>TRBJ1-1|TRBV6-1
CASSEGAGQGGILLSSNTEAFF
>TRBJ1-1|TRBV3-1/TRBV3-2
CASDKQGTNTEAFF
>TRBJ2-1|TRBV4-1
CASSQFDRGRGDEQFF
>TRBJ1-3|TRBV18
CASSPLGTGTGNTIYF
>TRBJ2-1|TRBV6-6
CASKGGSWDEQFF
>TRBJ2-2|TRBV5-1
CASSPGLAVTGELFF
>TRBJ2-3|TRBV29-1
CSVEAGGPDTQYF
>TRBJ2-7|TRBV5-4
CASSLLAGGPRQYF
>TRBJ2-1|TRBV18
CASSPRGGNLYNEQFF
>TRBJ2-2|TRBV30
CAWSGLAGSNTGELFF
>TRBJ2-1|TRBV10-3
CAISESGTGHYEQFF
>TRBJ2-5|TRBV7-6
CASSLTRRETQYF
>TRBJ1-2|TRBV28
CASSLQLRTGHYGYTF
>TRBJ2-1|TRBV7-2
CASSLIGVAGGYNEQFF
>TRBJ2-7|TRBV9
CASSVGQGVIYEQYF
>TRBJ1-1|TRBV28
CASTMLPGGNTEAFF
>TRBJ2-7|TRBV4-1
CASSQAFPTGGYEQYF
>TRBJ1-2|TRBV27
CASSLSAGTGLNYGYTF
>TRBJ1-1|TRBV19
CASSIDPGTENTEAFF
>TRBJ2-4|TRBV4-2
CASSQDLGGGNIQYF
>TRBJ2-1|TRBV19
CASSVDYGTSVYNEQFF
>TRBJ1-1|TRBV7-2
CASSLAQGGGEAFF
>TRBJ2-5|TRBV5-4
CASSLAGGTSRTQYF
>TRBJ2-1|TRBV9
CASSVTGTSGGALFF
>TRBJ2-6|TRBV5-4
CASSLEPSGANVLTF
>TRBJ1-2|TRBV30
CAWRTGTDFYGYTF
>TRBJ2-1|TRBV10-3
CAIMGGGNEQFF
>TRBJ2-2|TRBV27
CASRKAGGTGELFF
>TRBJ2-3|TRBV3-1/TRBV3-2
CASSQEPLRTDTQYF